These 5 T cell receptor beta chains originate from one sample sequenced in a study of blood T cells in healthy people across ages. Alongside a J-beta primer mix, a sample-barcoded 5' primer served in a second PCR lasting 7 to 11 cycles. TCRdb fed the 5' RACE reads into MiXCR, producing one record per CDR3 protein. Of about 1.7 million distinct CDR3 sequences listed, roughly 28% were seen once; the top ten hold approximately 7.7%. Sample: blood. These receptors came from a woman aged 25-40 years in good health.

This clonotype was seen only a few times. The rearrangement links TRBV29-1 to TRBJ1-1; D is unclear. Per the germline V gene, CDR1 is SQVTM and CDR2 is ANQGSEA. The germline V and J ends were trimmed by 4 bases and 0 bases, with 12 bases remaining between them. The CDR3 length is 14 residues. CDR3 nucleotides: TGCAGCGTTGTCCCCAGAAACATGAACACTGAAGCTTTCTTT. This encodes CSVVPRNMNTEAFF.

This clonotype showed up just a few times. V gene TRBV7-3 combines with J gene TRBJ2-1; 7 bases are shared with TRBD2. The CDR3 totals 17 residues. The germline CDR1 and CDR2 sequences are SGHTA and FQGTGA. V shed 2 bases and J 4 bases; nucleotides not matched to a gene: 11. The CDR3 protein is CASSLWVGRGKYNEQFF. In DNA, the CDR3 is TGTGCCAGCAGCTTATGGGTGGGGCGGGGGAAGTACAATGAGCAGTTCTTC.

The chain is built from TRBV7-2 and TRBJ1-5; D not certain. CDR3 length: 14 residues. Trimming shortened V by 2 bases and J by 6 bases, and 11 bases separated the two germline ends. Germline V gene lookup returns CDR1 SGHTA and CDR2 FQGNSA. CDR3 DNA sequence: TGTGCCAGCAGCTTAATGGGGTTAGGTCAGCCCCAGCATTTT. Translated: CASSLMGLGQPQHF.

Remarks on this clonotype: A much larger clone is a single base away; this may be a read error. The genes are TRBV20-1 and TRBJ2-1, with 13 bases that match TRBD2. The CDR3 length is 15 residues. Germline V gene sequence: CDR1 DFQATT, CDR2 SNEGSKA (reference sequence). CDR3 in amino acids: CGATGTSGTSNEQFF. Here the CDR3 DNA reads TGCGGTGCTACCGGGACTAGCGGGACTTCAAATGAGCAGTTCTTC.

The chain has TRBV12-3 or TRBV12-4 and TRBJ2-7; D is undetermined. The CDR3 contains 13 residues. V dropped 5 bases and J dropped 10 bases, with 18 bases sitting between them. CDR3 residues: CASSPRTQESQYF. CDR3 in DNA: TGTGCCAGCAGTCCCCGGACCCAAGAGTCCCAGTACTTC.